The rows below give T cell receptor beta chains drawn from one sample of a study of PD-1 blockade in classical Hodgkin lymphoma. Clones were sequenced by immunoSEQ multiplex PCR, and TCRdb holds only the in-frame ones, with some missing. The sample holds 30,000 to 40,000 clones; roughly four fifths are singletons and the top ten take around 9.9%. Sequencing was performed on peripheral blood mononuclear cells (PBMCs), taken at baseline. The receptor set was obtained from a human donor with classical Hodgkin lymphoma. CDR3s include the opening cysteine and the closing phenylalanine or tryptophan. The order of the fields is V gene, D gene, clone size, J gene, CDR3 DNA, CDR3 protein. D genes are given only for firm matches. For some rows the clone size is stated as once, few or many, or as a class when expanded; others skip it.

v_call: TRBV7-5; d_call: NA; clone_size: NA; j_call: TRBJ1-2; cdr3_nt: TGTGCCAGAAGTTTTACCCCGGCCCTCGAACGATATGGCTACACCTTC; cdr3_aa: CARSFTPALERYGYTF
v_call: TRBV11-2; d_call: NA; clone_size: NA; j_call: TRBJ2-1; cdr3_nt: TGTGCCAGCAGCTTAGGAAGGGGGGGGTATCAGCAGTTCTTC; cdr3_aa: CASSLGRGGYQQFF
v_call: TRBV7-8; d_call: TRBD1; clone_size: NA; j_call: TRBJ1-2; cdr3_nt: TGTGCCAGCACCCTCGGACAGGGGGCCCTCGCCTACTATGGCTACACCTTC; cdr3_aa: CASTLGQGALAYYGYTF
v_call: TRBV28; d_call: NA; clone_size: NA; j_call: TRBJ1-1; cdr3_nt: TGTGCCAGCAGCGGCGAAGGACAGCCGAACACTGAAGCTTTCTTT; cdr3_aa: CASSGEGQPNTEAFF
v_call: TRBV5-1; d_call: TRBD2; clone_size: NA; j_call: TRBJ2-7; cdr3_nt: TGCGCCAGCAGCTTGCTGGCGGGAGACAACGAGCAGTACTTC; cdr3_aa: CASSLLAGDNEQYF
v_call: TRBV6-6; d_call: NA; clone_size: NA; j_call: TRBJ1-1; cdr3_nt: TGTGCCAGCAGTTACTCGAATCCAGCCATGAACACTGAAGCTTTCTTT; cdr3_aa: CASSYSNPAMNTEAFF
v_call: TRBV7-2; d_call: TRBD1; clone_size: many; j_call: TRBJ1-2; cdr3_nt: TGTGCCAGCAGCTTAGCTGGGGGACAGCTGGGCTACACCTTC; cdr3_aa: CASSLAGGQLGYTF
v_call: TRBV9; d_call: NA; clone_size: NA; j_call: TRBJ2-7; cdr3_nt: TGTGCCAGCAGCCCCCGTCCGACTCCCTACGAGCAGTACTTC; cdr3_aa: CASSPRPTPYEQYF
v_call: TRBV25-1; d_call: NA; clone_size: NA; j_call: TRBJ1-2; cdr3_nt: TGTGCCAGCAGTGAAAATGGGGGCCCCGGGCGCTACACCTTC; cdr3_aa: CASSENGGPGRYTF
v_call: TRBV6-1; d_call: NA; clone_size: NA; j_call: TRBJ2-2; cdr3_nt: TGTGCCAGCAGGCCGGGGACGGCCCCCGGGGAGCTGTTTTTT; cdr3_aa: CASRPGTAPGELFF
v_call: TRBV27; d_call: NA; clone_size: NA; j_call: TRBJ2-3; cdr3_nt: TGTGCCAGCAGTTTACCACTCACAGATACGCAGTATTTT; cdr3_aa: CASSLPLTDTQYF
v_call: TRBV6-5; d_call: TRBD2; clone_size: NA; j_call: TRBJ2-5; cdr3_nt: TGTGCCAGCAGGGCGGGAGTACAAGAGACCCAGTACTTC; cdr3_aa: CASRAGVQETQYF
v_call: TRBV6-5; d_call: TRBD1; clone_size: NA; j_call: TRBJ1-1; cdr3_nt: TGTGCCAGCAGTTACTCCCACAGGGGGCAAGCTTTCTTT; cdr3_aa: CASSYSHRGQAFF
v_call: TRBV28; d_call: NA; clone_size: few; j_call: TRBJ2-7; cdr3_nt: TGTGCCAGCAGTTTTCAGAGTCCCGGCGAGCAGTACTTC; cdr3_aa: CASSFQSPGEQYF
v_call: TRBV4-1; d_call: TRBD1; clone_size: NA; j_call: TRBJ2-5; cdr3_nt: TGCGCCAGCAGCCGGACAGGGTTCCAAGAGACCCAGTACTTC; cdr3_aa: CASSRTGFQETQYF
v_call: TRBV4-1; d_call: NA; clone_size: NA; j_call: TRBJ1-1; cdr3_nt: TGCGCCAGCAGCCAAGATTGGGGGGCGTACACTGAAGCTTTCTTT; cdr3_aa: CASSQDWGAYTEAFF
v_call: TRBV6-6; d_call: NA; clone_size: NA; j_call: TRBJ2-1; cdr3_nt: TGTGCCAGCAGTTGGGCACTGAGCTCCTACAATGAGCAGTTCTTC; cdr3_aa: CASSWALSSYNEQFF
v_call: TRBV5-8; d_call: TRBD2; clone_size: NA; j_call: TRBJ2-7; cdr3_nt: TGTGCCAGCAGCATAATGGGCGGGAGCTCCTACGAGCAGTACTTC; cdr3_aa: CASSIMGGSSYEQYF
v_call: TRBV29-1; d_call: TRBD1; clone_size: many; j_call: TRBJ2-7; cdr3_nt: TGCAGCGTTGACAACCGGGACAGGGCGGGTCCCGAGCAGTACTTC; cdr3_aa: CSVDNRDRAGPEQYF
v_call: TRBV7-6; d_call: NA; clone_size: NA; j_call: TRBJ2-3; cdr3_nt: TGTGCCAGCAGCTTAGCGCCCCAGGGTAGTACAGATACGCAGTATTTT; cdr3_aa: CASSLAPQGSTDTQYF
v_call: TRBV6-5; d_call: TRBD2; clone_size: NA; j_call: TRBJ2-3; cdr3_nt: TGTGCCAGCAGTTTGGGCCCTAGCGGCACGCAGTATTTT; cdr3_aa: CASSLGPSGTQYF
v_call: TRBV1; d_call: NA; clone_size: NA; j_call: TRBJ2-7; cdr3_nt: TGCACCAGCAGCTTCCGCACTTCGCGGGCCGCCGAAAGCTACGAGCAGTACTTC; cdr3_aa: CTSSFRTSRAAESYEQYF
v_call: TRBV19; d_call: TRBD2; clone_size: NA; j_call: TRBJ2-2; cdr3_nt: TGTGCCAGTAGTATAGAGGGACTAGAGAACACCGGGGAGCTGTTTTTT; cdr3_aa: CASSIEGLENTGELFF
v_call: TRBV7-2; d_call: NA; clone_size: NA; j_call: TRBJ1-2; cdr3_nt: TGTGCCAGCAGCAGAACGACTGGTTTTGGCTACACCTTC; cdr3_aa: CASSRTTGFGYTF
v_call: TRBV9; d_call: NA; clone_size: once; j_call: TRBJ2-2; cdr3_nt: TGTGCCAGCAGCCCAACCTCACGGGGTAGAAACACCGGGGAGCTGTTTTTT; cdr3_aa: CASSPTSRGRNTGELFF
v_call: TRBV27; d_call: NA; clone_size: NA; j_call: TRBJ2-7; cdr3_nt: TGTGCCAGCAGTACCTCCGGACAGGGAGGGTACGAGCAGTACTTC; cdr3_aa: CASSTSGQGGYEQYF
v_call: TRBV6-1; d_call: NA; clone_size: NA; j_call: TRBJ2-7; cdr3_nt: TGTGCCTCCCGCATTTCTTACGAGCAGTACTTC; cdr3_aa: CASRISYEQYF
v_call: TRBV5-1; d_call: NA; clone_size: NA; j_call: TRBJ2-2; cdr3_nt: TGCGCCAGCAGCTACGGAGCCGGGGAGCTGTTTTTT; cdr3_aa: CASSYGAGELFF
v_call: TRBV28; d_call: TRBD1; clone_size: NA; j_call: TRBJ1-2; cdr3_nt: TGTGCCAGCAGGGGGACAGAGCTTAACTATGGCTACACCTTC; cdr3_aa: CASRGTELNYGYTF
v_call: TRBV4-3; d_call: NA; clone_size: NA; j_call: TRBJ1-1; cdr3_nt: TGCGCCAGCAGCCATTCCCCCGGGGAATACACTGAAGCTTTCTTT; cdr3_aa: CASSHSPGEYTEAFF
v_call: TRBV9; d_call: NA; clone_size: NA; j_call: TRBJ1-1; cdr3_nt: TGTGCCAGCAGCGTAACCCCCCACAAGAACACTGAAGCTTTCTTT; cdr3_aa: CASSVTPHKNTEAFF
v_call: TRBV10-3; d_call: NA; clone_size: NA; j_call: TRBJ2-7; cdr3_nt: TGTGCCACCGCACTTGACGACAGAACGGGCTACGAGCAGTACTTC; cdr3_aa: CATALDDRTGYEQYF
v_call: TRBV29-1; d_call: NA; clone_size: NA; j_call: TRBJ2-2; cdr3_nt: TGCAGCGCCGGGGGCCGGGGGGCCGGGGAGCTGTTTTTT; cdr3_aa: CSAGGRGAGELFF
v_call: TRBV4-2; d_call: NA; clone_size: NA; j_call: TRBJ2-2; cdr3_nt: TGTGCCAGCAGCCAAGGACAGATTAACACCGGGGAGCTGTTTTTT; cdr3_aa: CASSQGQINTGELFF
v_call: TRBV4-1; d_call: TRBD2; clone_size: few; j_call: TRBJ2-1; cdr3_nt: TGCGCCAGCAGCCAACTAGCGGGAGAAATGGATGAGCAGTTCTTC; cdr3_aa: CASSQLAGEMDEQFF
v_call: TRBV28; d_call: NA; clone_size: NA; j_call: TRBJ1-2; cdr3_nt: TGTGCCAGCAGTTTCTCCGGACATCGCGGCTATGGCTACACCTTC; cdr3_aa: CASSFSGHRGYGYTF
v_call: TRBV4-2; d_call: NA; clone_size: few; j_call: TRBJ2-5; cdr3_nt: TGTGCCAGCAGCCAAGTTAACGAAGAGACCCAGTACTTC; cdr3_aa: CASSQVNEETQYF
v_call: TRBV13; d_call: TRBD2; clone_size: once; j_call: TRBJ2-1; cdr3_nt: TGTGCCAGCAGCTTAGCCCTCTTAACTAGCGGGACACACAATGAGCAGTTCTTC; cdr3_aa: CASSLALLTSGTHNEQFF
v_call: TRBV29-1; d_call: TRBD2; clone_size: NA; j_call: TRBJ2-3; cdr3_nt: TGCAGCGTTGAGGCCAGCGGGATAACAGATACGCAGTATTTT; cdr3_aa: CSVEASGITDTQYF
v_call: TRBV4-3; d_call: NA; clone_size: few; j_call: TRBJ2-2; cdr3_nt: TGCGCCAGCAGGCTATCCGTCACGAACACCGGGGAGCTGTTTTTT; cdr3_aa: CASRLSVTNTGELFF
v_call: TRBV6-1; d_call: NA; clone_size: NA; j_call: TRBJ2-1; cdr3_nt: TGTGCCAGCAGTGAGGGTCCCAGTGAGCAGTTCTTC; cdr3_aa: CASSEGPSEQFF
v_call: TRBV2; d_call: NA; clone_size: once; j_call: TRBJ2-5; cdr3_nt: TGTGCCAGCAAATTGGAGGGGGCGGTGGAGACCCAGTACTTC; cdr3_aa: CASKLEGAVETQYF